These 18 T cell receptor beta chains were all obtained from the same sample, sequenced in a study of blood T cells in healthy people across ages. Alongside a J-beta primer mix, a sample-barcoded 5' primer served in a second PCR lasting roughly 6 to 11 cycles. TCRdb recomputed calls from the 5' RACE reads with MiXCR, one row per CDR3 protein. In the table there are about 1,500,000 distinct CDR3 sequences, 28% of which are singletons. The sequenced material came from blood. The receptors were sampled from a woman aged 25 to 39 in good health.

This clonotype has just one count. This sequence joins TRBV7-9 and TRBJ2-3; the D gene is possibly TRBD2 (5 bases). The length of the CDR3 is 11 residues. Germline-derived CDR1 and CDR2 are SEHNR and FQNEAQ (reference sequence). V dropped 8 bases and J dropped 6 bases, with 9 bases sitting between them. The CDR3 region is CASERVDTQYF. The CDR3 coding sequence is TGTGCCAGCGAGAGGGTCGATACGCAGTATTTT.

The V and J genes are TRBV2 and TRBJ1-1; no clear D. V lost 4 bases and J lost 3, with 9 bases in between. This CDR3 contains 13 residues. The germline V gene encodes CDR1 SNHLY and CDR2 FYNNEI. For the CDR3, the DNA is TGTGCCAGCAGTGGATATCAAGACACTGAAGCTTTCTTT. Protein sequence: CASSGYQDTEAFF.

This clonotype was picked up many times. The chain joins TRBV6-5 to TRBJ1-2; 7 bases map to TRBD1. V gave up 4 bases and J gave up 11 bases; unmatched junction bases: 7. CDR1 is MNHEY, CDR2 SVGAGI, per germline. The length of the CDR3 is 12 residues. The chain's CDR3 is CASSSNDRAYTF. The DNA of the CDR3 is TGTGCCAGCAGTTCGAACGACAGGGCATACACCTTC.

The V call is TRBV6-2 or TRBV6-3, the J call TRBJ2-1; D perhaps matches TRBD2 (7 bases). The V and J ends lost 8 bases and 4 bases respectively, with 18 bases between them. Germline CDR1 reads MNHEY; CDR2 reads SVGEGT. This CDR3 region has 15 residues. The CDR3 reads CASRAGASGYNEQFF. The CDR3 DNA follows: TGTGCCAGCCGGGCGGGGGCTAGCGGTTACAATGAGCAGTTCTTC.

J is TRBJ2-5 and V is TRBV4-1, with 8 bases aligning to TRBD2. The CDR3 length is 16 residues. Per germline, CDR1 MGHRA and CDR2 YSYEKL. The V gene end was trimmed by 2 bases and the J gene end by 11 bases; junction bases not matched to a gene: 16. The CDR3 spells CASSQFSGGTYNEQYF. The DNA for the CDR3 is TGCGCCAGCAGCCAATTCAGCGGGGGAACTTACAATGAGCAGTACTTC.

This clonotype was seen at least ten times. V is TRBV20-1 and J is TRBJ2-7; maybe TRBD2 (6 bases). CDR3 length: 13 amino acids. The V end lost 7 bases, the J end lost 5 bases, and 18 bases lay between the germline ends. Germline lookup yields CDR1 DFQATT and CDR2 SNEGSKA (reference sequence). The CDR3: CSVSRGTNDEQYF. Written as DNA, the CDR3 is TGCAGTGTCTCCCGGGGGACCAACGACGAGCAGTACTTC.

This clonotype occurred a few times. The rearrangement uses TRBV2 and TRBJ2-7; D unresolved. Trimming removed 4 bases at V and 0 bases at J, with 16 bases between. Germline CDR1 is SNHLY and CDR2 is FYNNEI. CDR3 length: 16 residues. In DNA form, the CDR3 reads TGTGCCAGCAGTGTCGGTTACGGGTTTGTCTCCTACGAGCAGTACTTC. It encodes CASSVGYGFVSYEQYF.

This rearrangement joins TRBV7-9 to TRBJ2-2; D is possibly TRBD2 (6 bases). V lost 2 bases and J lost 1, with 11 bases in between. Germline assignment: CDR1 SEHNR and CDR2 FQNEAQ (reference sequence). The CDR3 loop spans 16 amino acids. This CDR3 is CASSLLGTLNTGELFF. The CDR3 coding sequence is TGTGCCAGCAGCTTACTCGGGACTCTGAACACCGGGGAGCTGTTTTTT. The whole variable domain, filled in from reference TRBV7-9 and TRBJ2-2, reads DTGVSQNPRHKITKRGQNVTFRCDPISEHNRLYWYRQTLGQGPEFLTYFQNEAQLEKSRLLSDRFSAERPKGSFSTLEIQRTEQGDSAMYLCASSLLGTLNTGELFFGEGSRLTVL.

V usage is TRBV5-5 and J usage is TRBJ1-5, with 7 bases aligning to TRBD1. V lost 3 bases and J lost 0; bases outside the gene matches: 3. From germline, CDR1 is SGHKS and CDR2 YYEKEE (reference sequence). There are 15 residues in the CDR3. CDR3 sequence (DNA): TGTGCCAGCAGCTGGCAGGGGGATAGCAATCAGCCCCAGCATTTT. Its translation: CASSWQGDSNQPQHF.

The chain is built from TRBV11-2 and TRBJ1-2; D ambiguous. The germline V gene encodes CDR1 SGHAT and CDR2 FQNNGV. The CDR3 contains 13 residues. The germline V and J ends were trimmed by 1 base and 6 bases, with 9 bases remaining between them. CDR3 loop: CASSLVLWNGYTF. The CDR3 DNA reads as TGTGCCAGCAGCTTAGTTCTGTGGAATGGCTACACCTTC.

The chain is built from TRBV20-1 and TRBJ2-3; D perhaps matches TRBD2 (7 bases). The germline gives CDR1 DFQATT, CDR2 SNEGSKA (reference sequence). Trimming cost V 6 bases and J 4 bases, with 20 bases left between them. The length of the CDR3 is 15 residues. The CDR3 DNA follows: TGCAGTGCCCTCCCACTAGCGTCAGGGGCAGATACGCAGTATTTT. Protein product: CSALPLASGADTQYF.

In this sample, this clonotype turned up a few times. The chain carries TRBV3-1 and TRBJ1-1; tentative D call: TRBD1 (5 bases). CDR3 length: 15 residues. The germline gives CDR1 LGHDT, CDR2 YNNKEL (reference sequence). The ends were cut back, 4 bases at V and 5 bases at J, with 17 bases in the middle. Here the CDR3 reads CASSPRDSRRTEAFF. The CDR3 DNA reads TGTGCCAGCAGCCCACGGGACTCCCGAAGGACTGAAGCTTTCTTT.

V is TRBV14 and J is TRBJ1-1; possible D gene TRBD1, 6 bases. Germline CDR1 and CDR2: SGHDN and FVKESK. The V end was cut by 4 bases, the J end by 5 bases, with 20 bases between. The CDR3 covers 16 residues. The CDR3 reads CASSPRQGYKGTEAFF. CDR3 coding DNA: TGTGCCAGCAGCCCCCGGCAGGGGTACAAGGGGACTGAAGCTTTCTTT.

The rearrangement uses TRBV29-1 and TRBJ1-1, with a weak D call TRBD1 (6 bases). Germline values: CDR1 SQVTM, CDR2 ANQGSEA. The CDR3 extends over 15 amino acids. V shed 0 bases and J shed 6 bases, with 17 bases lying between them. CDR3 DNA sequence: TGCAGCGTTGAAGATAGGGGGATCGAAGGCCCTGAAGCTTTCTTT. Its translation is CSVEDRGIEGPEAFF.

V gene TRBV10-3 combines with J gene TRBJ1-5, with D hard to call. CDR3 length equals 13 residues. Germline loops: CDR1 ENHRY, CDR2 SYGVKD. V was clipped by 6 bases and J by 0 bases, with 6 bases between them. DNA for the CDR3: TGTGCCATCAGCCTCGATAGCAATCAGCCCCAGCATTTT. This sequence encodes CAISLDSNQPQHF.

DNA of the CDR3: TGTGCCAGCAGTTCGGGGTTACTCTTCTATGGCTACACCTTC. This translates into CASSSGLLFYGYTF. The chain has TRBV28 and TRBJ1-2; D unclear. The germline V gene encodes CDR1 MDHEN and CDR2 SYDVKM. The CDR3 is made up of 14 amino acids. V was clipped by 4 bases and J by 4 bases, with 13 bases between them.

This clonotype was detected a few times. The J gene is TRBJ2-5, the V gene TRBV10-3, with D maybe TRBD1 (9 bases). The V gene's germline CDR1 is ENHRY and CDR2 SYGVKD. The CDR3 has 17 residues. Deletions cut 2 bases from V and 4 bases from J, with 20 bases between. The CDR3 DNA reads TGTGCCATCAGTGAGGGGGGTAGCGGGACAGGGTCAGAGACCCAGTACTTC. Its protein is CAISEGGSGTGSETQYF.

The sample holds a few counts of this clonotype. The chain couples TRBV7-2 to TRBJ2-3; TRBD2 matches 13 bases. The CDR3 has 17 amino acids. Germline V CDR1 and CDR2: SGHTA, FQGNSA. The J segment lost 6 bases and the V segment lost 0 bases, leaving 6 bases of the junction unmatched. The CDR3 DNA reads as TGTGCCAGCAGCTTAGCCACTAGCGGGAGGGGCGTTGATACGCAGTATTTT. It is translated as CASSLATSGRGVDTQYF.